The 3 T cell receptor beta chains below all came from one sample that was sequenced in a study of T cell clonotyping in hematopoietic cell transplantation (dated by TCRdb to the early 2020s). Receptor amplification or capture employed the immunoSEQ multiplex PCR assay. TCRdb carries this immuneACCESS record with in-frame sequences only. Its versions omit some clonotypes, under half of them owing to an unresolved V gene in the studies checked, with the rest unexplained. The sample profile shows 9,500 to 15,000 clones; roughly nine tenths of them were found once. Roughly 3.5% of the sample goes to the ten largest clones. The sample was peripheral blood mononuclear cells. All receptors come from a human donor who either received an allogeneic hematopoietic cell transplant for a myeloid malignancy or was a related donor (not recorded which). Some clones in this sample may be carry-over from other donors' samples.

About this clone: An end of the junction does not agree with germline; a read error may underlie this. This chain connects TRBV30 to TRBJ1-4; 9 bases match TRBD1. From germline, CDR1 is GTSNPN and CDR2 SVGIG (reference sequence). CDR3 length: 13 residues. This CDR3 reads CAWIQGAKEKLFF. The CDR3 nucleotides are TGTGCCTGGATACAGGGGGCTAAGGAAAAACTGTTTTTT.

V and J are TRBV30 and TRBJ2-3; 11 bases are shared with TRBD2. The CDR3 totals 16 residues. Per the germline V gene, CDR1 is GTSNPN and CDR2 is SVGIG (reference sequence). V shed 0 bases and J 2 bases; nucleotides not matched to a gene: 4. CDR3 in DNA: TGTGCCTGGAGTGTATTTAGCGGGGGGGCCACAGATACGCAGTATTTT. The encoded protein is CAWSVFSGGATDTQYF.

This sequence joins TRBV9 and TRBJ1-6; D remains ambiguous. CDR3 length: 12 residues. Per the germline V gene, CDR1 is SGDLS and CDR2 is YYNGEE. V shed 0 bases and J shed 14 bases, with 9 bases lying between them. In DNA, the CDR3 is TGTGCCAGCAGCGTAGCTACGGGGACCCTCCACTTT. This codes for CASSVATGTLHF.